A few counts support the clone carrying this TCR beta chain. Its matching antigen is unknown. This record comes from a study of T-cell memory formation after mild COVID-19. Study details: TCR clusters largely stayed donor specific. Overall study results and limits: Of the contracting clones, CD4+ ones lay mainly in CM and EM, and CD8+ ones in EMRA. Clones contracting over day 15 to 85 were CD4/CD8 balanced, with later expanders leaning CD4+.

TCRdb processed the 5' RACE reads anew with MiXCR; each CDR3 protein has one entry. The data contain hundreds of thousands of distinct CDR3 sequences, roughly 20% of them singletons. V dropped 1 base and J dropped 6; count of bases not matched to a gene: 11. This CDR3 has 18 amino acids. Germline V gene data show CDR1 as SGHVS and CDR2 as FQNEAQ. This sequence originates from an adult woman who had mild COVID-19 (a few samples of this study predate the infection). Cell type and time point are not known. The rearrangement uses TRBV7-8 and TRBJ2-6, with 8 bases lining up with TRBD1. Sequencing was carried out using PBMCs or a T cell subset sorted from them (not recorded which). The CDR3 reads CASSLEAGGGSPANVLTF. DNA for the CDR3: TGTGCCAGCAGCTTAGAGGCAGGGGGCGGATCTCCGGCCAACGTCCTGACTTTC.